The source of this TCR beta chain is a study of metastatic and nonmetastatic thyroid tumors. Germline assignment: CDR1 SGHAT and CDR2 FQNNGV. The CDR3 covers 16 residues. No patient received treatment before thyroid surgery. With MiXCR, TCRdb called clones anew from the PCR reads. The profile shows around 23,000 clones, about 20% of them singletons. Note on this clone: Its antigen is not identified. Germline and junction disagree at one end, which may indicate a read error. The sample carries other DNA sequences with the same CDR3.

Study-level points and caveats: Significantly higher TCR beta diversity was reportedly seen in malignant thyroid tumors than benign nodules, in blood and tumor.

Material: tumor tissue. This sequence joins TRBV11-2 and TRBJ2-7, with 9 bases matching TRBD2. The TCR comes from a female donor with papillary thyroid cancer or a benign thyroid nodule (not recorded which). Some clones in this sample may be carry-over from other donors' samples. This chain's CDR3 is CASSLGDSGSSYEQYF. Here the CDR3 DNA reads TGTGCCAGTAGCTTAGGTGATAGCGGGAGCTCCTACGAGCAGTACTTC.